This TCR beta chain was found in a study of blood T cell repertoires in COVID-19. Study-wide context: The origin of the acute and convalescent COVID-19 samples was the United States, Italy and Spain.

Membership in each cohort depended on participant-reported clinical history. Cohort 3 donors were reported recovered after two negative PCRs, clearance, or symptom resolution. This CDR3 is 16 amino acids long. The V gene lost 1 base and the J gene lost 0 bases, with 13 bases spanning the gap. Per germline, CDR1 LNHNV and CDR2 YYDKDF (reference sequence). Generated by immunoSEQ multiplex PCR, the TCRdb table keeps only in-frame clones and is missing some. The sample yields about 190,000 clones, around four fifths seen once. The chain combines TRBV15 with TRBJ2-7, with TRBD2 as a possible D gene (5 bases). The receptor was derived from a woman in her fifties or sixties who had recovered from COVID-19. Input material: PBMCs or T cells enriched from blood (not recorded which). CDR3 nucleotide sequence: TGTGCCACCAGCAGAGGTTTGCTAGCTGACTCCTACGAGCAGTACTTC. Its protein is CATSRGLLADSYEQYF.